The rows below give T cell receptor beta chains drawn from one sample of a study of cytomegalovirus exposure and HLA in healthy donors. TCRdb keeps only in-frame clones here, not all; method: immunoSEQ multiplex PCR. Of 150,000 to 200,000 clones in the sample, over 70% were seen once. The sample was PBMCs. The receptors come from a man in his fifties in good health and CMV-seronegative. Both conserved end residues are part of each CDR3. The order of the fields is clone size, V gene, D gene, J gene, CDR3 DNA, CDR3 protein. The D gene is left open where the match is weak. Not every row has a clone size; where given, it reads once, few, many or a size class.

.	TRBV27	.	TRBJ1-1	TGTGCCAGCAGTTTGGCCCGGGGGTTGTACACTGAAGCTTTCTTT	CASSLARGLYTEAFF
.	TRBV19	TRBD1	TRBJ2-7	TGTGCCAGTAGTAAGTTTGGGGACAGGGGCCCACAATCCTACGAGCAGTACTTC	CASSKFGDRGPQSYEQYF
.	TRBV29-1	.	TRBJ1-1	TGCAGCGTTGTACAGGCGATGAACACTGAAGCTTTCTTT	CSVVQAMNTEAFF
.	TRBV19	.	TRBJ1-2	TGTGCCAGTAATCCGGGACAACCAAACTATGGCTACACCTTC	CASNPGQPNYGYTF
.	TRBV19	.	TRBJ1-4	TGTGCCAGTACTCCGTTTGCAACTAATGAAAAACTGTTTTTT	CASTPFATNEKLFF
once	TRBV10-3	TRBD1	TRBJ2-7	TGTGCCATCAGGTGGGACAGCAACTACGAGCAGTACTTC	CAIRWDSNYEQYF
.	TRBV6-1	TRBD1	TRBJ1-4	TGTGCCAGCAGTGTCGGGACAGGGAAGGAAAAACTGTTTTTT	CASSVGTGKEKLFF
.	TRBV29-1	TRBD2	TRBJ2-4	TGCAGCATACAGCGGGGGGAAGCCAAAAACATTCAGTACTTC	CSIQRGEAKNIQYF
.	TRBV6-1	TRBD2	TRBJ2-1	TGTGCCAGCCTAAGCGGGGCGTATGAGCAGTTCTTC	CASLSGAYEQFF
.	TRBV4-1	TRBD1	TRBJ1-6	TGCGCCAGCAGCCGACAGGGGGCCTCCTTAGGGGATTCACCCCTCCACTTT	CASSRQGASLGDSPLHF
.	TRBV5-1	.	TRBJ1-2	TGCGCCAGCAGCTTGGCGGGGGGAGATGGCTACACCTTC	CASSLAGGDGYTF
.	TRBV4-1	TRBD1	TRBJ1-5	TGCGCCAGCAGCCTATTATACGGACAGGGATACCAGCCCCAGCATTTT	CASSLLYGQGYQPQHF
.	TRBV2	.	TRBJ2-5	TGTGCCAGCAGTGCGGGACTCCAAGAGACCCAGTACTTC	CASSAGLQETQYF
.	TRBV11-2	TRBD1	TRBJ2-1	TGTGCCAGCAGCTTCTCCAGGGGGGACAGGGAATTTCTTCAGTTCTTC	CASSFSRGDREFLQFF
.	TRBV7-9	.	TRBJ1-1	TGTTCCAGCAGCTCGATACAGGGTCAAAACACTGAAGCTTTCTTT	CSSSSIQGQNTEAFF
once	TRBV6-5	TRBD1	TRBJ2-1	TGTGCCAGCAGGACAGGGGGCCGTATGGATGAGCAGTTCTTC	CASRTGGRMDEQFF
once	TRBV7-8	TRBD2	TRBJ2-7	TGTGCCAGCAGCTTAGACGGGACTAGCGGTCGACAGTACTTC	CASSLDGTSGRQYF
few	TRBV7-9	.	TRBJ2-3	TGTTCCAGCAGCTCTGGCACAGATACGCAGTATTTT	CSSSSGTDTQYF
.	TRBV7-2	.	TRBJ2-3	TGTGCCAGCAGCCTCCTAAGGGGGGGGCAAACAGATACGCAGTATTTT	CASSLLRGGQTDTQYF
.	TRBV6-6	TRBD1	TRBJ2-7	TGTGCCAGCAGTTACTTGGGACAGACCTACGAGCAGTACTTC	CASSYLGQTYEQYF
once	TRBV27	TRBD1	TRBJ1-5	TGTGCCAGCAGTTTATATGCAGGGGGCCGGCCCCAGCATTTT	CASSLYAGGRPQHF
.	TRBV27	.	TRBJ1-1	TGTGCCAGCAGTACTTACAGAACCTCTGAAGCTTTCTTT	CASSTYRTSEAFF
.	TRBV9	TRBD1	TRBJ1-1	TGTGCCAGCAGCGCCGGAACAGGGGGGACTGAAGCTTTCTTT	CASSAGTGGTEAFF
.	TRBV10-3	.	TRBJ1-1	TGTGCCATCAGTGAGTGGACAGTGAACACTGAAGCTTTCTTT	CAISEWTVNTEAFF
.	TRBV30	.	TRBJ1-2	TGTGCCTGGGTACAGGGCTTCTATGGCTACACCTTC	CAWVQGFYGYTF
.	TRBV7-9	.	TRBJ1-6	TGTTCCAGCAGCTTAGCACTAACAGGGCCTTCACCCCTCCACTTT	CSSSLALTGPSPLHF
.	TRBV7-2	.	TRBJ2-1	TGTGCCAGCAGCTTAGCAGCCCGTCGCAATGAGCAGTTCTTC	CASSLAARRNEQFF
.	TRBV6-5	TRBD2	TRBJ2-3	TGTGCCAGCAGTTCCCGGGGGGGCCGGATAGATACGCAGTATTTT	CASSSRGGRIDTQYF
.	TRBV19	.	TRBJ1-2	TGTGCCAGTAAAGAGGGCAACTATGGCTACACCTTC	CASKEGNYGYTF
.	TRBV5-1	.	TRBJ2-5	TGCGCCAGCAGCTTGCCATTCCAAGAGACCCAGTACTTC	CASSLPFQETQYF
once	TRBV13	.	TRBJ2-2	TGTGCCAGCAGCTTTCCGAGGGGGGAGCTGTTTTTT	CASSFPRGELFF
.	TRBV19	TRBD1	TRBJ2-3	TGTGCCAGTAGTACGTGGACAGGGGGTACAGATACGCAGTATTTT	CASSTWTGGTDTQYF
once	TRBV6-5	TRBD2	TRBJ2-5	TGTGCCAGTAGATCTAGCGGGGGTGGTGAGACCCAGTACTTC	CASRSSGGGETQYF
.	TRBV7-9	.	TRBJ1-4	TGTGCCAGCAGCGAAATTACAGGGTTAGGTGAAAAACTGTTTTTT	CASSEITGLGEKLFF
.	TRBV30	TRBD1	TRBJ2-3	TGTGCCTCCAAAATATCCTTCTGGACAGGGGAAGGAGATACGCAGTATTTT	CASKISFWTGEGDTQYF
once	TRBV7-2	.	TRBJ2-5	TGTGCCAGCAGCTCAGCGACAGGCCATAGTGCCCAGTACTTC	CASSSATGHSAQYF
.	TRBV7-9	TRBD1	TRBJ2-5	TGTGCCAGCAGCTCGACAGGGGTGGAGACCCAGTACTTC	CASSSTGVETQYF
.	TRBV27	.	TRBJ1-3	TGTGCCAGCAGTCCTAAGGGGGTGGCCGGTGGAAACACCATATATTTT	CASSPKGVAGGNTIYF
.	TRBV5-5	.	TRBJ1-1	TGTGCCAGCAGCTTGGGTAGTCAGGGGCGAACTGAAGCTTTCTTT	CASSLGSQGRTEAFF
.	TRBV19	.	TRBJ1-1	TGTGCCAGTAGTGAGCCCGACAGGAACACTGAAGCTTTCTTT	CASSEPDRNTEAFF
.	TRBV9	.	TRBJ2-3	TGTGCCAGCAGCCCATGGGACTCCTCAGATACGCAGTATTTT	CASSPWDSSDTQYF
.	TRBV7-9	TRBD2	TRBJ2-4	TGTGCCAGCAGTCCTGAGGCGGGGGGAGCCAAAAACATTCAGTACTTC	CASSPEAGGAKNIQYF
.	TRBV9	TRBD1	TRBJ2-5	TGTGCCAGCAGCATATCGGCAGGGGGTAATCAAGAGACCCAGTACTTC	CASSISAGGNQETQYF
.	TRBV7-8	TRBD1	TRBJ1-6	TGTGCCAGCAGCATACGGACAGGGGAAAATTCACCCCTCCACTTT	CASSIRTGENSPLHF
.	TRBV5-1	.	TRBJ1-1	TGCGCCAGCAGGTGGATATCGGGCACTGAAGCTTTCTTT	CASRWISGTEAFF
.	TRBV14	TRBD1	TRBJ2-3	TGTGCCAGCAGCCAACTGACAGGGACAGGCTCTGTAGATACGCAGTATTTT	CASSQLTGTGSVDTQYF
few	TRBV10-3	.	TRBJ1-2	TGTGCCATCAGGGGACTCGCTCAAGGCTATGGCTACACCTTC	CAIRGLAQGYGYTF
.	TRBV7-9	.	TRBJ2-3	TGTGCCAGCAGGCGCACGAGGCCAGATACGCAGTATTTT	CASRRTRPDTQYF
.	TRBV5-1	TRBD1	TRBJ2-1	TGCGCCAGCAGCTTAGGGACAGCGGTCCAGGAGCAGTTCTTC	CASSLGTAVQEQFF
.	TRBV5-5	.	TRBJ2-3	TGTGCCAGCACCATTTACGGGACTGATACGCAGTATTTT	CASTIYGTDTQYF
few	TRBV7-9	.	TRBJ2-3	TGTGCCAGCAGCTTAACAGATTTCAGCACAGATACGCAGTATTTT	CASSLTDFSTDTQYF
.	TRBV7-9	.	TRBJ2-4	TGTTCCAGCAGCTTGGCAGGGTCGGACATTCAGTACTTC	CSSSLAGSDIQYF
.	TRBV2	TRBD2	TRBJ2-7	TGTGCCAGCAGTAGGGCCCCGGGAGGCGAGCAGTACTTC	CASSRAPGGEQYF
.	TRBV2	.	TRBJ2-7	TGTGCCAGCATAGTACCCCAGACAGCCTCCTACGAGCAGTACTTC	CASIVPQTASYEQYF
.	TRBV7-3	TRBD2	TRBJ2-5	TGTGCCAGCCACTTAGCGGGGAAGGGCTCGTACCAAGAGACCCAGTACTTC	CASHLAGKGSYQETQYF
.	TRBV12-2	.	TRBJ2-7	TGTGCAAGTCGCTTCCGCAGGGGAAAACTCTACGAGCAGTACTTC	CASRFRRGKLYEQYF
.	TRBV12-5	.	TRBJ1-5	TGTGCTAGTGGTCAGACAGCTAATCAGCCCCAGCATTTT	CASGQTANQPQHF
.	TRBV14	TRBD1	TRBJ1-6	TGTGCCAGCAGCCACTCACCCCGGACAGGGTCCAGATCACCCCTCCACTTT	CASSHSPRTGSRSPLHF
.	TRBV11-2	.	TRBJ1-1	TGTGCCAGCAGCTTAGATCATACTGAAGCTTTCTTT	CASSLDHTEAFF